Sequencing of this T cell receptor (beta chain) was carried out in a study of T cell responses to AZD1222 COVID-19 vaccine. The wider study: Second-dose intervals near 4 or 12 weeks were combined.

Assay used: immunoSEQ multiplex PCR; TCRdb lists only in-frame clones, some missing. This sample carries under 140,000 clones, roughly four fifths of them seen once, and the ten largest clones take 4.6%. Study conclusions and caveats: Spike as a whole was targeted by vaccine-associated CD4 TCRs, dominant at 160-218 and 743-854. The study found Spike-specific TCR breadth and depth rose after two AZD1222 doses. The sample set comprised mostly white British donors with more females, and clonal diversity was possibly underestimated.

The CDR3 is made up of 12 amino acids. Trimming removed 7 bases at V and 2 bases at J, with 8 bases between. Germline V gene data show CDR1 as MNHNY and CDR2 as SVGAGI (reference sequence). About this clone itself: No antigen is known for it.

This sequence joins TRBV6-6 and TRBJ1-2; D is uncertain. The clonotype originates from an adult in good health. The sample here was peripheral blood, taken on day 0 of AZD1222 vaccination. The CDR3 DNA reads TGTGCCAGCAACCGGGAAAACTATGGCTACACCTTC. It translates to CASNRENYGYTF.